This record covers a single TCR beta chain. This sample was included in a study of PD-1 blockade in classical Hodgkin lymphoma. Assay used: immunoSEQ multiplex PCR; TCRdb lists only in-frame clones, some missing. The sample holds roughly 90,000 clones, roughly 76% seen once. Each patient's relapse followed autologous stem cell transplantation, and brentuximab vedotin exposure varied. V shed 0 bases, J shed 1 base, and the junction held 4 bases outside the gene matches. This CDR3 has 16 amino acids. Looked up from germline, CDR1 is SGDLS and CDR2 is YYNGEE. This TCR was recovered from a human donor with classical Hodgkin lymphoma. The gene calls are TRBV9 and TRBJ1-1; 9 bases align to TRBD1. Material: peripheral blood mononuclear cells (PBMCs), obtained before the second cycle of nivolumab. The CDR3 coding sequence is TGTGCCAGCAGCGTAGGGCCGGGACAGGGGAACACTGAAGCTTTCTTT. Translation: CASSVGPGQGNTEAFF.